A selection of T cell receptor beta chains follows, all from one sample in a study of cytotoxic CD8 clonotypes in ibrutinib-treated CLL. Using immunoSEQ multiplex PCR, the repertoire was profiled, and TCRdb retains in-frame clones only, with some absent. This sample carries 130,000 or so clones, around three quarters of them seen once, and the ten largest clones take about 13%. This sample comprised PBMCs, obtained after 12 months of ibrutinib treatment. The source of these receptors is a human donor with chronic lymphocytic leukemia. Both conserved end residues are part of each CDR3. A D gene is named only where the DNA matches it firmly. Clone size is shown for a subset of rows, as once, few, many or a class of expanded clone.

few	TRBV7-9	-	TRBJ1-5	CASSPNRDNQPQHF	TGTGCCAGCAGCCCTAACAGAGACAATCAGCCCCAGCATTTT
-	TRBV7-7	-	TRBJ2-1	CASSLALVNEQFF	TGTGCTAGCAGCTTAGCACTAGTAAATGAGCAGTTCTTC
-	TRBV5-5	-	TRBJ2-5	CASSLGSRPETQYF	TGTGCCAGCAGCTTGGGGTCTCGTCCCGAGACCCAGTACTTC
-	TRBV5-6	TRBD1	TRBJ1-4	CASSLDRGHEKLFF	TGTGCCAGCAGCTTGGACAGGGGCCATGAAAAACTGTTTTTT
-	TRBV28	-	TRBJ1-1	CASSLGPHTEAFF	TGTGCCAGCAGCTTGGGGCCCCACACTGAAGCTTTCTTT
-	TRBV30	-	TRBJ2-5	CAWSGVAETETQYF	TGTGCCTGGAGCGGGGTAGCGGAGACAGAGACCCAGTACTTC
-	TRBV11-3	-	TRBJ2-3	CASSLEGHTQYF	TGTGCCAGCAGCTTAGAAGGGCATACGCAGTATTTT
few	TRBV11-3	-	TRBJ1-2	CASTPRYGYTF	TGTGCCAGCACTCCCAGGTATGGCTACACCTTC
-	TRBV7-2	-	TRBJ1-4	CASSLEQRTALFF	TGTGCCAGCAGCTTAGAGCAACGGACTGCACTGTTTTTT
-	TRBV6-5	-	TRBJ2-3	CASSSTIDTQYF	TGTGCCAGCAGTTCAACTATAGATACGCAGTATTTT
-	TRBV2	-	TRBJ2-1	CASSSLAPNPPFF	TGTGCCAGCAGTTCCTTGGCCCCAAACCCCCCGTTCTTC
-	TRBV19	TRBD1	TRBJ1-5	CASSLRDRGGQPQHF	TGTGCCAGTAGCCTCCGGGACAGGGGAGGTCAGCCCCAGCATTTT
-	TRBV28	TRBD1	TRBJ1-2	CASSQQGDGYTF	TGTGCCAGCAGTCAACAGGGGGATGGCTACACCTTC
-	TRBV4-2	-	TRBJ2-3	CASSQAHSTDTQYF	TGTGCCAGCAGCCAAGCACATTCCACAGATACGCAGTATTTT
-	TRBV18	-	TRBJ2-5	CASSPKPGETQYF	TGTGCCAGCTCACCCAAGCCCGGGGAGACCCAGTACTTC
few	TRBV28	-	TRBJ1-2	CASSKPANYGYTF	TGTGCCAGCAGTAAGCCAGCTAACTATGGCTACACCTTC
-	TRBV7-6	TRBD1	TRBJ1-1	CASSLFHRGRGTEAFF	TGTGCCAGCAGCTTATTCCACAGGGGGCGGGGCACTGAAGCTTTCTTT
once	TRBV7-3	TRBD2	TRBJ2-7	CASSLRATSDTYEQYF	TGTGCCAGCAGCTTAAGGGCGACTAGCGACACCTACGAGCAGTACTTC
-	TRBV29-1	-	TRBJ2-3	CSVEDWGRVPDTQYF	TGCAGCGTTGAAGATTGGGGCAGGGTGCCAGATACGCAGTATTTT
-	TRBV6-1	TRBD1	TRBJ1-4	CASSELGQTGNEKLFF	TGTGCCAGCAGTGAATTGGGACAGACGGGTAATGAAAAACTGTTTTTT
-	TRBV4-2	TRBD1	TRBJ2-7	CASSQDPQGNVDEQYF	TGTGCCAGCAGCCAAGACCCACAGGGGAATGTGGACGAGCAGTACTTC
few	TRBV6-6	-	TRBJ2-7	CASRSRVTYEQYF	TGTGCCAGCAGAAGCAGGGTTACCTACGAGCAGTACTTC
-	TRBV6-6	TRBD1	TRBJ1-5	CASRETGDQPQHF	TGTGCCAGCAGGGAGACAGGGGATCAGCCCCAGCATTTT
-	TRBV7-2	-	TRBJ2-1	CASSLGGFYNEQFF	TGTGCCAGCAGCTTAGGTGGGTTCTACAATGAGCAGTTCTTC
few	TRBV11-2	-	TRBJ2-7	CASSLDRQLEQYF	TGTGCCAGCAGCTTAGATCGACAGCTCGAGCAGTACTTC
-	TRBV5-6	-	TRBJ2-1	CASSHKLGDEQFF	TGTGCCAGCAGCCATAAGTTGGGTGATGAGCAGTTCTTC
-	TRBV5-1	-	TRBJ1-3	CASRASLNSGNTIYF	TGCGCCAGCAGAGCCTCATTGAACTCTGGAAACACCATATATTTT
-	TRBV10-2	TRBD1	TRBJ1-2	CASSDPGQDCGYTF	TGCGCCAGCAGTGACCCCGGACAGGATTGCGGCTACACCTTC
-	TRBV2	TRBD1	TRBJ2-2	CASSWTGGSNTGELFF	TGTGCCAGCAGTTGGACAGGGGGATCGAACACCGGGGAGCTGTTTTTT
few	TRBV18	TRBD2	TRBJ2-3	CASSSGSTDTQYF	TGTGCCAGCTCTAGCGGGAGCACAGATACGCAGTATTTT
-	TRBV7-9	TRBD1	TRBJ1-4	CASSSNRDRAFEKLFF	TGTGCCAGCAGCTCGAATAGAGACAGGGCGTTTGAAAAACTGTTTTTT
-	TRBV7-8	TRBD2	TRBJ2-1	CASSPEGLGRNEQFF	TGTGCCAGCAGCCCAGAGGGACTAGGAAGGAATGAGCAGTTCTTC
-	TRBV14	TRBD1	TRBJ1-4	CASSQGTGREKLFF	TGTGCCAGCAGCCAAGGGACAGGGAGAGAAAAACTGTTTTTT
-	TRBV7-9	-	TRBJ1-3	CASSLTENTIYF	TGTGCCAGCAGCTTGACAGAAAACACCATATATTTT
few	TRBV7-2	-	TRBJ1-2	CASSSQPNYGYTF	TGTGCCAGCAGCTCCCAACCTAACTATGGCTACACCTTC
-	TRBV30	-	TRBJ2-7	CAWGSGHYEQYF	TGTGCCTGGGGGTCGGGGCACTACGAGCAGTACTTC
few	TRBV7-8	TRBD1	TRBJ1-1	CASSSDRGLEVFF	TGTGCCAGCAGCTCCGACAGGGGGCTCGAAGTTTTCTTT
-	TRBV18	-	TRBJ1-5	CASSPEPPGHPNQPQHF	TGTGCCAGCTCACCCGAACCACCCGGACACCCTAATCAGCCCCAGCATTTT
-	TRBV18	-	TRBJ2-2	CASSWQEDTGELFF	TGTGCCAGCTCTTGGCAGGAAGATACCGGGGAGCTGTTTTTT
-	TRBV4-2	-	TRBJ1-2	CASSQADRTRYGYTF	TGTGCCAGCAGCCAGGCGGACCGTACAAGGTATGGCTACACCTTC
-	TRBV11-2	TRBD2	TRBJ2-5	CASSLDFRGGETQYF	TGTGCCAGCAGCTTGGACTTCCGGGGGGGAGAGACCCAGTACTTC
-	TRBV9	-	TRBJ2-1	CASSMGASDSYNEQFF	TGTGCCAGCAGCATGGGGGCTAGCGACTCCTACAATGAGCAGTTCTTC
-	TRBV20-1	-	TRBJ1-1	CSARGNTEAFF	TGCAGTGCTAGAGGAAACACTGAAGCTTTCTTT
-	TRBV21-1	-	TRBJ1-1	CASSRVPGYTEAFF	TGTGCCAGCAGCAGGGTGCCAGGCTACACTGAAGCTTTCTTT
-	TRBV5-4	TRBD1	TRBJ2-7	CASSFSDRAYEQYF	TGTGCCAGCAGCTTCTCGGACAGGGCCTACGAGCAGTACTTC
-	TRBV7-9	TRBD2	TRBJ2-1	CASSRLAGGVGYEQFF	TGTGCCAGCAGCCGACTAGCGGGAGGAGTGGGTTATGAGCAGTTCTTC
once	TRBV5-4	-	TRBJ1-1	CASSLAKGPMVTEAFF	TGTGCCAGCAGCTTGGCCAAGGGGCCAATGGTGACTGAAGCTTTCTTT
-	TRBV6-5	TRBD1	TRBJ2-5	CASSPRQGIGETQYF	TGTGCCAGCAGTCCCCGACAGGGAATCGGAGAGACCCAGTACTTC
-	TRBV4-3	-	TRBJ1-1	CASSQVLEGPNTEAFF	TGCGCCAGCAGCCAAGTGTTGGAGGGGCCGAACACTGAAGCTTTCTTT
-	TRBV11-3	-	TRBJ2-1	CASSLRTHEQFF	TGTGCCAGCAGCTTACGGACACATGAGCAGTTCTTC
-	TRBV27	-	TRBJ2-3	CASSLFPGDYTQYF	TGTGCCAGCAGTTTATTCCCAGGGGATTATACGCAGTATTTT
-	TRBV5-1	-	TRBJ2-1	CASGGSYNEQFF	TGCGCCAGCGGAGGGAGCTACAATGAGCAGTTCTTC
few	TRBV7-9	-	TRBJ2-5	CASSSLGEAQYF	TGTGCCAGCAGCTCCCTGGGGGAGGCCCAGTACTTC
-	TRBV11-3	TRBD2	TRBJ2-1	CASSLVGGPYVEQFF	TGTGCCAGCAGCTTGGTGGGAGGGCCGTACGTTGAGCAGTTCTTC
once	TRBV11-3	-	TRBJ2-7	CASAVEGSSYEQYF	TGTGCCAGCGCCGTGGAGGGGAGCTCCTACGAGCAGTACTTC
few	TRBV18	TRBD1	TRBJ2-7	CASSLRQGITYEQYF	TGTGCCAGCTCACTACGACAGGGAATCACCTACGAGCAGTACTTC
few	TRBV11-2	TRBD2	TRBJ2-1	CASSSFREGINEQFF	TGTGCCAGCAGCTCCTTTCGGGAGGGTATTAATGAGCAGTTCTTC
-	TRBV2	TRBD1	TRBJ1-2	CASSPGQVSLYGYTF	TGTGCCAGCAGTCCCGGACAGGTATCCCTCTATGGCTACACCTTC
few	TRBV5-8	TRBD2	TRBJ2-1	CASSTLAGGQLEQFF	TGTGCCAGCAGCACGTTAGCGGGAGGGCAACTTGAGCAGTTCTTC
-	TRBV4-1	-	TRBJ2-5	CASSQEYQETQYF	TGCGCCAGCAGCCAGGAATACCAAGAGACCCAGTACTTC